The 17 T cell receptor beta chains below were found in one sample sequenced in a study of OX40 agonist ivuxolimab in advanced cancers. Using immunoSEQ multiplex PCR, the repertoire was profiled, and TCRdb retains in-frame clones only, with some absent. The sample includes roughly 93,000 clones, more than 80% of them seen just once. The sample in question was CD4+ or CD8+ T cells sorted from blood, obtained in a trial of the OX40 agonist ivuxolimab. These receptor sequences come from an adult with an advanced solid tumor such as melanoma, head and neck, liver or kidney cancer.

About this clone: Other DNA sequences within the sample encode an identical CDR3. J is TRBJ2-2 and V is TRBV19; D is undetermined. The germline V and J ends were trimmed by 2 bases and 4 bases, with 5 bases remaining between them. There are 13 residues in the CDR3. Looked up from germline, CDR1 is LNHDA and CDR2 is SQIVND (reference sequence). The CDR3 here is CASSIQGTGELFF. The DNA of the CDR3 is TGTGCCAGTAGTATACAAGGCACCGGGGAGCTGTTTTTT.

The chain links TRBV6-5 to TRBJ2-5; 11 bases are shared with TRBD2. Germline CDR1 is MNHEY and CDR2 is SVGAGI. V lost 6 bases to trimming and J lost 2 bases; unmatched junction nucleotides: 5. CDR3 length: 15 amino acids. CDR3: CASRTLAGVQETQYF. Here the CDR3 DNA reads TGTGCCAGCAGAACACTAGCGGGAGTTCAAGAGACCCAGTACTTC.

The gene calls are TRBV5-1 and TRBJ2-5; TRBD2 agrees at 13 bases. Germline V gene data show CDR1 as SGHRS and CDR2 as YFSETQ. This CDR3 has 16 residues. Trimming took 4 bases from V and 5 from J; bases not matched to a gene: 8. CDR3 bases: TGCGCCAGCAGCCTCGGACTAGCGGGAGCTCCCGAGACCCAGTACTTC. As protein: CASSLGLAGAPETQYF.

This sequence joins TRBV10-1 and TRBJ2-3; the match to TRBD2 covers 13 bases. Germline-derived CDR1 and CDR2 are WNHNN and SYGVQD (reference sequence). The CDR3 is 16 amino acids. V dropped 4 bases and J dropped 9; count of bases not matched to a gene: 10. CDR3 in amino acids: CASSGAGLAGRGTQYF. The CDR3 region has the DNA TGCGCCAGCAGTGGAGCGGGACTAGCGGGGCGTGGAACGCAGTATTTT.

The V and J genes are TRBV10-3 and TRBJ2-1, with a tentative D call TRBD1 (5 bases). Deletions cut 2 bases from V and 9 bases from J, with 8 bases between. The CDR3 extends over 12 amino acids. Germline lookup yields CDR1 ENHRY and CDR2 SYGVKD. The CDR3 sequence: CAISEPQGEQFF. In DNA, the CDR3 is TGTGCCATCAGTGAGCCTCAGGGTGAGCAGTTCTTC.

Points on this clone: Distinct nucleotide sequences in the sample also encode this CDR3. J is TRBJ2-7 and V is TRBV28, with D perhaps given as TRBD1 or TRBD2 (5 bases each). Trimming took 3 bases from V and 2 from J, leaving 8 bases between them. The germline gives CDR1 MDHEN, CDR2 SYDVKM. CDR3 length: 13 residues. CDR3 loop: CASSLGEPYEQYF. In nucleotides, the CDR3 is TGTGCCAGCAGTTTGGGGGAGCCCTACGAGCAGTACTTC.

The table lists this clone with a count of one. The chain joins TRBV2 to TRBJ2-7; no clear D. With 3 bases removed from V and 5 bases from J, the gap between germline ends came to 11 bases. Germline V CDR1 and CDR2: SNHLY, FYNNEI. The CDR3 extends over 13 amino acids. The CDR3 nucleotides are TGTGCCAGCAGTGAGAGCGACGTCCACGAGCAGTACTTC. Its translation is CASSESDVHEQYF.

V usage is TRBV19 and J usage is TRBJ2-5; maybe TRBD2 (5 bases). CDR3 length: 13 residues. CDR1 is LNHDA and CDR2 is SQIVND in the germline V gene (reference sequence). Deletions cut 6 bases from V and 4 bases from J, with 12 bases between. The DNA of the CDR3 is TGTGCCAGTAGGGACTCCTCTAGAGAGACCCAGTACTTC. It codes for CASRDSSRETQYF.

The V and J genes are TRBV10-3 and TRBJ2-4; D may be TRBD1 (6 bases). This CDR3 has 12 amino acids. Germline CDR1 and CDR2: ENHRY and SYGVKD. Trimming took 8 bases from V and 8 from J, leaving 13 bases between them. The CDR3 nucleotides read TGTGCCATCCGGGGCCCAGGGGACATTCAGTACTTC. It specifies CAIRGPGDIQYF.

This chain's CDR3 is CASSSSDVVGSYEQYF. The CDR3 region has the DNA TGTGCCAGCAGCTCTTCGGACGTCGTAGGCTCCTACGAGCAGTACTTC. J is TRBJ2-7 and V is TRBV12-1. TRBV12-1 is annotated as a pseudogene. This CDR3 comprises 16 residues.

Only one count was recorded for this clone. The chain couples TRBV2 to TRBJ2-7; 11 bases fit TRBD1. The CDR3 runs 13 residues. J gave up 1 base and V 10 bases, and 3 bases lay outside the gene matches. In germline, CDR1 is SNHLY, CDR2 FYNNEI. CDR3 region: CATGTGGSYEQYF. DNA of the CDR3: TGTGCCACCGGGACAGGGGGATCCTACGAGCAGTACTTC.

The chain links TRBV30 to TRBJ1-4; D not certain. CDR1 is GTSNPN and CDR2 is SVGIG in the germline V gene (reference sequence). This CDR3 is 15 amino acids long. With 1 base removed from V and 0 bases from J, the gap between germline ends came to 9 bases. The CDR3 region has the DNA TGTGCCTGGAGTGGCCGACTTGCAACTAATGAAAAACTGTTTTTT. Residues: CAWSGRLATNEKLFF. Complete variable domain (other parts from reference TRBV30 and TRBJ1-4): SQTIHQWPATLVQPVGSPLSLECTVEGTSNPNLYWYRQAAGRGLQLLFYSVGIGQISSEVPQNLSASRPQDRQFILSSKKLLLSDSGFYLCAWSGRLATNEKLFFGSGTQLSVL.

This chain links TRBV10-1 with TRBJ2-3, with 7 bases matching TRBD2. The germline gives CDR1 WNHNN, CDR2 SYGVQD (reference sequence). With V trimmed by 6 bases and J by 3 bases, 9 bases remained unmatched. This CDR3 comprises 15 residues. CDR3 in amino acids: CASSPGAGETDTQYF. In nucleotides, the CDR3 is TGCGCCAGCAGCCCCGGGGCGGGAGAGACAGATACGCAGTATTTT.

This clone appeared a few times. This rearrangement joins TRBV5-6 to TRBJ2-7; D may be TRBD2 (5 bases). Between the trimmed V and J ends, which lost 7 bases and 3 bases, there was a span of 11 bases. Germline V gene sequence: CDR1 SGHDT, CDR2 YYEEEE. The CDR3 has 12 residues. The CDR3 is CASSTRGYEQYF. CDR3 DNA sequence: TGTGCCAGCTCCACCCGGGGCTACGAGCAGTACTTC. Supplemented by reference TRBV5-6 and TRBJ2-7, the full variable domain reads DAGVTQSPTHLIKTRGQQVTLRCSPKSGHDTVSWYQQALGQGPQFIFQYYEEEERQRGNFPDRFSGHQFPNYSSELNVNALLLGDSALYLCASSTRGYEQYFGPGTRLTVT.

The chain has TRBV6-5 and TRBJ2-1; 12 bases line up with TRBD2. Germline V gives CDR1 MNHEY, CDR2 SVGAGI. V lost 7 bases to trimming and J lost 10 bases; unmatched junction nucleotides: 8. The CDR3 spans 14 residues. The CDR3 DNA is TGTGCCAGCACGGCTAGCGGGAGGGCCGGGGAGCAGTTCTTC. Its translation is CASTASGRAGEQFF.

The V gene is TRBV6-1, the J gene TRBJ2-7; D ambiguous. CDR1 is MNHNS and CDR2 is SASEGT in the germline V gene. The CDR3 sequence is 11 residues long. Trimming stripped 8 bases from V and 9 bases from J, with 14 bases between. Here the CDR3 reads CASFSVPVQYF. The CDR3 nucleotides are TGTGCCAGCTTTTCCGTGCCCGTGCAGTACTTC.

The CDR3 DNA reads TGTGCCAGCAGGAGCGGGACAGGCAAAACCAGATCCCTCGAGCAGTACTTC. Translation gives CASRSGTGKTRSLEQYF. The gene calls are TRBV28 and TRBJ2-7, with D possibly being TRBD1 (8 bases). Between the trimmed V and J ends, which lost 6 bases and 6 bases, there was a span of 27 bases. This CDR3 is 17 amino acids long. CDR1 and CDR2 from the germline V gene are MDHEN and SYDVKM.